These 14 T cell receptor beta chains came from one sample sequenced in a study of early T cells in non-severe SARS-CoV-2 infection (dated by TCRdb to the early 2020s). The library came from 5' RACE. The sequencing machine was a NextSeq 500. TCRdb applied fastp at Q25 and MiXCR to the public reads, then kept only in-frame beta chains. Records with the same CDR3 protein are collapsed into one entry carrying the most frequent genes and DNA. The sample includes approximately 65,000 distinct CDR3 sequences, with approximately 10% observed a single time. Clones ranked in the top ten supply approximately 5.9% of the sample. Source material: whole blood. These receptors came from an adult who was a healthcare worker with PCR-confirmed SARS-CoV-2 infection or an uninfected control (not recorded which).

This clonotype turned up a few times. The gene calls are TRBV20-1 and TRBJ2-3; 7 bases agree with TRBD2. The germline V gene has CDR1 DFQATT and CDR2 SNEGSKA (reference sequence). This CDR3 contains 16 residues. The J segment lost 5 bases and the V segment lost 5 bases, leaving 16 bases of the junction unmatched. The CDR3 region has the DNA TGCAGTGCTCCTCTCATGACTAGCCTAAGGAAAGATACGCAGTATTTT. Its translation: CSAPLMTSLRKDTQYF.

The rearrangement uses TRBV13 and TRBJ2-7, with TRBD2 matching over 10 bases. Losses at the gene ends were 5 bases for V and 2 bases for J; bases not matched to a gene: 3. This CDR3 is 14 amino acids long. Germline assignment: CDR1 PRHDT and CDR2 FYEKMQ (reference sequence). CDR3 sequence: CASSTGTSAYEQYF. CDR3 coding DNA: TGTGCCAGCAGCACCGGGACTAGCGCCTACGAGCAGTACTTC.

This clonotype was detected many times. The CDR3 is CASSLGQAFNQPQHF. CDR3 DNA sequence: TGCGCCAGCAGCCTCGGACAGGCTTTTAATCAGCCCCAGCATTTT. The chain recombines TRBV4-1 with TRBJ1-5, with 7 nucleotides matching TRBD1. Germline V gives CDR1 MGHRA, CDR2 YSYEKL. There are 15 residues in the CDR3. V was pared by 4 bases and J by 4 bases, with 7 bases of the junction left unmatched.

The table lists this clonotype with a few counts. V and J are TRBV20-1 and TRBJ2-7; TRBD2 might be the D (6 bases). Looked up from germline, CDR1 is DFQATT and CDR2 is SNEGSKA (reference sequence). Trimming stripped 0 bases from V and 4 bases from J, with 22 bases between. The CDR3 spans 17 residues. The CDR3 DNA sequence: TGCAGTGCTAGAGATCTCGGAGGAGGTAGCGGACGTTACGAGCAGTACTTC. Translation gives CSARDLGGGSGRYEQYF.

In this sample, this clonotype turned up a few times. The chain couples TRBV9 to TRBJ2-2, with D unclear. The V and J ends lost 2 bases and 0 bases respectively, with 8 bases between them. The CDR3 covers 15 residues. Per germline, CDR1 SGDLS and CDR2 YYNGEE. Here the CDR3 DNA reads TGTGCCAGCAGCGTGGAACCTACGAACACCGGGGAGCTGTTTTTT. This translates into CASSVEPTNTGELFF.

This clonotype was seen ten or more times. The chain recombines TRBV5-4 with TRBJ2-1; TRBD1 matches 7 bases. The V and J ends lost 5 bases and 3 bases, in that order; junction bases with no gene match: 14. CDR3 size: 17 residues. The germline gives CDR1 SGHNT, CDR2 YYREEE (reference sequence). The CDR3 loop reads CASSDKKTGIFYNEQFF. The CDR3 DNA follows: TGTGCCAGCAGTGACAAGAAGACAGGGATTTTCTACAATGAGCAGTTCTTC.

This clonotype was seen at least ten times. The chain employs TRBV5-1 and TRBJ1-2, with 9 bases matching TRBD1. The J segment lost 5 bases and the V segment lost 7 bases, leaving 9 bases of the junction unmatched. The CDR3 has 14 amino acids. Germline V lookup: CDR1 SGHRS, CDR2 YFSETQ. The DNA for the CDR3 is TGCGCCAGCTGTCCGGGACAGGGATTTTATGGCTACACCTTC. Protein: CASCPGQGFYGYTF.

This clonotype was observed at least ten times. This chain uses TRBV6-2 or TRBV6-3 with TRBJ2-6; no clear D gene. The CDR3 length is 15 residues. V lost 3 bases, J lost 0 bases, and 6 bases lay in between. Germline CDR1 MNHEY, CDR2 SVGEGT. The CDR3 region is CASSYEDSGANVLTF. In DNA form, the CDR3 reads TGTGCCAGCAGTTATGAGGACTCTGGGGCCAACGTCCTGACTTTC.

The V gene is TRBV12-3 or TRBV12-4, the J gene TRBJ1-2, with 8 bases that match TRBD1. Trimming removed 5 bases from V and 8 bases from J; junction bases left unmatched: 7. This CDR3 contains 13 residues. CDR3 nucleotides: TGTGCCAGCAGTCGACAGGGGAACAGCGGCTACACCTTC. Translating it yields CASSRQGNSGYTF.

Ten or more counts support this clonotype. The chain combines TRBV28 with TRBJ2-1; tentative D call: TRBD2 (6 bases). Germline V gene lookup returns CDR1 MDHEN and CDR2 SYDVKM. The CDR3 is 15 amino acids. V lost 4 bases and J lost 7, with 17 bases in between. Written as DNA, the CDR3 is TGTGCCAGCAGTTACTCGGGACTCGCCTTAAATGAGCAGTTCTTC. Encoded protein: CASSYSGLALNEQFF.

The chain has TRBV7-2 and TRBJ2-7; a weak D match, TRBD2 (6 bases). The CDR3 totals 14 residues. V was shortened by 5 bases and J by 5 bases, with 16 bases between the two germline ends. Germline CDR1 is SGHTA and CDR2 is FQGNSA. The CDR3 region has the DNA TGTGCCAGCAGCCTGACTAGACTAGGGGACGAGCAGTACTTC. This sequence encodes CASSLTRLGDEQYF.

This clonotype was observed a few times. The chain is built from TRBV15 and TRBJ2-7, with TRBD1 as a possible D gene (6 bases). From germline, CDR1 is LNHNV and CDR2 YYDKDF (reference sequence). Trimming took off 0 bases at V and 0 bases at J, with 15 bases between the two ends. This CDR3 is 17 amino acids long. CDR3 sequence (DNA): TGTGCCACCAGCAGAGACGGGATAGGGGGTTCCTCCTACGAGCAGTACTTC. This codes for CATSRDGIGGSSYEQYF.

This clonotype was seen many times. The CDR3 DNA reads TGTGCCAGCACAACCCAGGGTCCTAATGAAAAACTGTTTTTT. It encodes CASTTQGPNEKLFF. The gene calls are TRBV6-6 and TRBJ1-4; weak D call: TRBD1 (5 bases). CDR3 length: 14 residues. Germline assignment: CDR1 MNHNY and CDR2 SVGAGI (reference sequence). With 7 bases removed from V and 3 bases from J, the gap between germline ends came to 12 bases.

This chain connects TRBV18 to TRBJ2-1; no clear D gene. V shed 1 base and J shed 11 bases, with 6 bases lying between them. CDR1 and CDR2 from the germline V gene are KGHSH and LQKENI. There are 11 residues in the CDR3. The CDR3 protein is CASSPLQQQFF. CDR3 bases: TGTGCCAGCTCACCACTGCAGCAGCAGTTCTTC.